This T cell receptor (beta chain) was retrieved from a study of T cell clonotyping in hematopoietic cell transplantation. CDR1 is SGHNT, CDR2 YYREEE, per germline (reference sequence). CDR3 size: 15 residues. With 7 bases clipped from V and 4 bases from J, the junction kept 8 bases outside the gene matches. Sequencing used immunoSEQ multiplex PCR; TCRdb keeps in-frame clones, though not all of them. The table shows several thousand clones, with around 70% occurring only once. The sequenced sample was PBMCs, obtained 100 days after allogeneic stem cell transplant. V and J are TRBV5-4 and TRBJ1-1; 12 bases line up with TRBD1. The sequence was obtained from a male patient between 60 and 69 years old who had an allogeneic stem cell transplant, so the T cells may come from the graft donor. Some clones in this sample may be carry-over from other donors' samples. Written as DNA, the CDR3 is TGTGCCAGCGGGACAGGGGGCCCAGGAGTCACTGAAGCTTTCTTT. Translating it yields CASGTGGPGVTEAFF.